The 5 T cell receptor beta chains below come from one sample, sequenced in a study of radiation and T cells in renal cell carcinoma. The time point was: baseline pretreatment blood. Treatment denoted: 15 Gy SBRT to primary tumor, nephrectomy 4 weeks later. Here immunoSEQ multiplex PCR was the method, and the copy in TCRdb shows in-frame clones only, minus some. The sample shows tens of thousands of clones, 83% of them seen only once. The material was blood, obtained from a patient whose treatment included radiotherapy and nephrectomy. The receptor source for this set is a woman aged 70-85 years with renal cell carcinoma.

J is TRBJ1-2 and V is TRBV5-6; possibly TRBD1 for D (6 bases). The V gene lost 1 base and the J gene lost 8 bases, with 15 bases spanning the gap. CDR1 is SGHDT, CDR2 YYEEEE, per germline. The CDR3 totals 14 residues. The CDR3 protein is CASSLRAGESGYTF. DNA for the CDR3: TGTGCCAGCAGCTTGCGAGCAGGGGAGAGCGGCTACACCTTC.

V is TRBV6-5 and J is TRBJ1-4; tentative D call: TRBD1 (5 bases). The CDR3 sequence is 13 residues long. V lost 6 bases and J lost 11, with 16 bases in between. The germline CDR1 and CDR2 sequences are MNHEY and SVGAGI. CDR3 loop: CASSHRRSGKLFF. CDR3 sequence (DNA): TGTGCCAGCAGCCACAGGAGGAGTGGTAAACTGTTTTTT.

CDR3 residues: CASGLVIAGGPSEQYF. As DNA, the CDR3 is TGTGCTAGTGGTTTGGTAATTGCGGGAGGGCCGAGCGAGCAGTACTTC. The V and J genes are TRBV12-5 and TRBJ2-7, with TRBD2 matching over 9 bases. Germline V gene sequence: CDR1 LGHNT, CDR2 FRNRAP. The CDR3 is made up of 16 amino acids. V shed 0 bases, J shed 6 bases, and the junction held 9 bases outside the gene matches.

The chain couples TRBV6-1 to TRBJ2-6; no firm D call. Trimming shortened V by 2 bases and J by 4 bases, and 12 bases separated the two germline ends. The CDR3 runs 16 residues. Germline CDR1 is MNHNS and CDR2 is SASEGT. This CDR3 reads CASSERRGGGANVLTF. Written as DNA, the CDR3 is TGTGCCAGCAGTGAACGACGCGGCGGCGGGGCCAACGTCCTGACTTTC.

This chain connects TRBV6-4 to TRBJ2-2, with D perhaps TRBD2 (6 bases). V gave up 0 bases and J gave up 5 bases, with 25 bases separating them. Germline V CDR1 and CDR2: MRHNA, SNTAGT. This CDR3 comprises 20 residues. For the CDR3, the DNA is TGTGCCAGCAGTGACTCGTCCGAAACCTTAGGATTTCGGGGGACCGGGGAGCTGTTTTTT. Translation gives CASSDSSETLGFRGTGELFF.